Following are 10 T cell receptor beta chains from one sample sequenced in a study of T cells in Graves' hyperthyroidism and ophthalmopathy. RNA transcripts yielded amplified TCR beta CDR3 regions. Researchers ran a first-round RT-PCR on the TCR CDR3 using the HTBI primer set. TCRdb re-derived calls from the multiplex PCR reads in MiXCR, one entry per CDR3 protein. The table shows some 460,000 distinct CDR3 sequences, with about 15% occurring only once. Sequences were obtained from blood. These receptors came from a woman between 18 and 29 years old with Graves' hyperthyroidism.

This clonotype was counted at least ten times. The chain carries TRBV2 and TRBJ1-5; TRBD1 aligns across 7 bases. The CDR3 has 15 residues. From germline, CDR1 is SNHLY and CDR2 FYNNEI. V gave up 6 bases and J gave up 4 bases; unmatched junction bases: 9. Here the CDR3 reads CASRADRVGNQPQHF. The CDR3 DNA sequence: TGTGCCAGCAGGGCAGACAGGGTGGGAAATCAGCCCCAGCATTTT.

V is TRBV10-3 and J is TRBJ2-7, with 12 bases fitting TRBD2. V was pared by 6 bases and J by 7 bases, with 10 bases of the junction left unmatched. This CDR3 is built from 15 residues. Germline CDR1 ENHRY, CDR2 SYGVKD. This CDR3 reads CAISTATSGSREQYF. The DNA of the CDR3 is TGTGCCATCAGCACCGCGACTAGCGGGAGCAGGGAGCAGTACTTC.

The chain carries TRBV3-1 and TRBJ1-1, with a tentative D call TRBD1 (6 bases). The CDR3 has 12 residues. Germline CDR1 reads LGHDT; CDR2 reads YNNKEL (reference sequence). The germline V and J ends were trimmed by 3 bases and 10 bases, with 12 bases remaining between them. The CDR3 DNA reads TGTGCCAGCAGCCATGGAGCCAGGGGAGCTTTCTTT. Encoded protein: CASSHGARGAFF.

The chain has TRBV20-1 and TRBJ1-4; D unresolved. The CDR3 length is 15 residues. Germline CDR1 is DFQATT and CDR2 is SNEGSKA (reference sequence). V was shortened by 0 bases and J by 5 bases, with 13 bases between the two germline ends. The CDR3 DNA follows: TGCAGTGCTAGAGATCGGAGGTTGGGGAATGAAAAACTGTTTTTT. Translated: CSARDRRLGNEKLFF.

This clonotype was picked up many times. This chain's CDR3 is CASSLSGGRATEAFF. CDR3 DNA: TGTGCCAGCAGCTTATCCGGGGGGAGGGCCACTGAAGCTTTCTTT. The chain links TRBV7-8 to TRBJ1-1, with TRBD1 as a possible D gene (5 bases). Germline CDR1 reads SGHVS; CDR2 reads FQNEAQ. Trimming cost V 2 bases and J 4 bases, with 14 bases left between them. The CDR3 contains 15 residues.

This clonotype was seen at least ten times. V and J are TRBV28 and TRBJ1-2; 9 bases line up with TRBD1. This CDR3 is 15 amino acids long. The germline gives CDR1 MDHEN, CDR2 SYDVKM. Trimming took 4 bases from V and 8 from J; bases not matched to a gene: 11. CDR3 protein: CASSSQPYRGRGYTF. CDR3 sequence (DNA): TGTGCCAGCAGTTCGCAACCTTACAGGGGGCGAGGCTACACCTTC.

This clonotype was seen just once. The genes are TRBV6-1 and TRBJ2-4, with D possibly being TRBD1 (6 bases). The CDR3 covers 15 residues. Germline values: CDR1 MNHNS, CDR2 SASEGT. Trimming took off 5 bases at V and 0 bases at J, with 11 bases between the two ends. CDR3 loop: CASSTQQGAKNIQYF. The CDR3, as DNA: TGTGCCAGCAGTACCCAACAGGGAGCCAAAAACATTCAGTACTTC.

This clonotype was recorded a few times. The chain has TRBV19 and TRBJ2-1; 10 bases align to TRBD2. The V gene end was trimmed by 3 bases and the J gene end by 8 bases; junction bases not matched to a gene: 13. The V gene's germline CDR1 is LNHDA and CDR2 SQIVND (reference sequence). The CDR3 is 17 amino acids. DNA for the CDR3: TGTGCCAGTAGTATGTCTAGCGGGGGCTTCAACGGTGATGAGCAGTTCTTC. Translation gives CASSMSSGGFNGDEQFF.

The chain joins TRBV20-1 to TRBJ1-5; D is undetermined. The V end was cut by 3 bases, the J end by 1 base, with 13 bases between. CDR1 and CDR2 (germline): DFQATT, SNEGSKA (reference sequence). The CDR3 is made up of 15 amino acids. The CDR3 coding sequence is TGCAGTGCTAGCCGGACTCCGGACAGCAATCAGCCCCAGCATTTT. This codes for CSASRTPDSNQPQHF.

This clonotype occurred many times. The rearrangement links TRBV7-2 to TRBJ2-7, with D possibly TRBD1 on 6 matching bases. The germline V and J ends were trimmed by 3 bases and 5 bases, with 8 bases remaining between them. This CDR3 is built from 12 residues. CDR1 is SGHTA and CDR2 is FQGNSA in the germline V gene. The CDR3 spells CASSFPGDEQYF. The CDR3, as DNA: TGTGCCAGCAGCTTTCCAGGGGACGAGCAGTACTTC. Complete variable domain (other parts from reference TRBV7-2 and TRBJ2-7): GAGVSQSPSNKVTEKGKDVELRCDPISGHTALYWYRQSLGQGLEFLIYFQGNSAPDKSGLPSDRFSAERTGGSVSTLTIQRTQQEDSAVYLCASSFPGDEQYFGPGTRLTVT.